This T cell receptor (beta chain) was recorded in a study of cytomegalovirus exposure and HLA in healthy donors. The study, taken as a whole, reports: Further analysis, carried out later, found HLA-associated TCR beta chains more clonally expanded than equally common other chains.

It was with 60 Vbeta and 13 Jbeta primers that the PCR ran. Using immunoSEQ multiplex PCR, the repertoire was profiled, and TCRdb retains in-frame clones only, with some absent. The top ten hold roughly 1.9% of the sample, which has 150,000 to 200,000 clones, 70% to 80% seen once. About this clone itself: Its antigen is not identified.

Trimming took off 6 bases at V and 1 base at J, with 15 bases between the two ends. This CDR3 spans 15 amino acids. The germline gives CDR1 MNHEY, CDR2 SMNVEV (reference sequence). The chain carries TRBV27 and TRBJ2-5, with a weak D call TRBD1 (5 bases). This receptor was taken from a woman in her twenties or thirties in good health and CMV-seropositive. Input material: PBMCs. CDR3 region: CASRLSDISQETQYF. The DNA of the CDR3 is TGTGCCAGCAGGCTATCGGACATCTCCCAAGAGACCCAGTACTTC.